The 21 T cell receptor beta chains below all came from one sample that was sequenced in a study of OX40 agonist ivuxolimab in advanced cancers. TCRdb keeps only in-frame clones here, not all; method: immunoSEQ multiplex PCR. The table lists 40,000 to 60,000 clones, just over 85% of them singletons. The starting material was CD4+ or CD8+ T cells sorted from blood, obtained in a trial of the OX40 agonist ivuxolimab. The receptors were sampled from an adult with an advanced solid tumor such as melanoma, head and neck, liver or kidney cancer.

As DNA, the CDR3 is TGTGCCAGCAGTGAAGAAGGAAACGGCCGGGAGCTGTTTTTT. It codes for CASSEEGNGRELFF. The V and J genes are TRBV2 and TRBJ2-2; D is uncertain. The germline CDR1 and CDR2 sequences are SNHLY and FYNNEI. V lost 1 base and J 9 bases, leaving 12 bases between the germline ends. CDR3 size: 14 residues.

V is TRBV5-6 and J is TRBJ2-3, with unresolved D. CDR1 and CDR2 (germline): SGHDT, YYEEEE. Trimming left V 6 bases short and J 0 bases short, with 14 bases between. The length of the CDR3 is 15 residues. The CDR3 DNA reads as TGTGCCAGCACTCTTATAGCCGATAGCACAGATACGCAGTATTTT. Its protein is CASTLIADSTDTQYF.

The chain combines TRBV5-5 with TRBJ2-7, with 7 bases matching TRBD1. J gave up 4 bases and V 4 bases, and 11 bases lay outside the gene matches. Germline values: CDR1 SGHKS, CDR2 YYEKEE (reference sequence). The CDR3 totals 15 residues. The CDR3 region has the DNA TGTGCCAGCAGCGTGGGACAGCAACCCTCGTACGAGCAGTACTTC. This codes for CASSVGQQPSYEQYF.

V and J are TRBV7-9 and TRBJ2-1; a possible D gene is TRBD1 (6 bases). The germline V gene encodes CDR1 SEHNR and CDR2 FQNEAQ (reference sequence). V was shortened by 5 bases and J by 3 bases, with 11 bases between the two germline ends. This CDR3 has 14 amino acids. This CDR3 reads CASSPGTIYNEQFF. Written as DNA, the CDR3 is TGTGCCAGCAGCCCCGGGACAATCTACAATGAGCAGTTCTTC.

CDR3 sequence (DNA): TGTGCCAGCAGTTACGTCCCGGGAAACACCATATATTTT. It is translated as CASSYVPGNTIYF. The chain recombines TRBV6-5 with TRBJ1-3, with D unclear. The germline CDR1 and CDR2 sequences are MNHEY and SVGAGI. The germline V and J ends were trimmed by 2 bases and 4 bases, with 6 bases remaining between them. This CDR3 region has 13 residues.

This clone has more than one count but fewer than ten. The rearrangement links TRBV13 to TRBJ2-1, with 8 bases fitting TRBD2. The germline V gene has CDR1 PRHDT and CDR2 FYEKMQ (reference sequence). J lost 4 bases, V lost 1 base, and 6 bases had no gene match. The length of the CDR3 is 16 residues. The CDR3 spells CASSLEPGGGYNEQFF. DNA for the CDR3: TGTGCCAGCAGCTTAGAGCCGGGAGGGGGGTACAATGAGCAGTTCTTC.

Here the CDR3 DNA reads TGTGCCAGTAGCGGGACAGCCTTCAATCAGCCCCAGCATTTT. Encoded protein: CASSGTAFNQPQHF. V is TRBV19 and J is TRBJ1-5; 7 nucleotides line up with TRBD1. The length of the CDR3 is 14 residues. J was trimmed by 3 bases and V by 6 bases; bases with no gene match: 5. Germline-derived CDR1 and CDR2 are LNHDA and SQIVND (reference sequence).

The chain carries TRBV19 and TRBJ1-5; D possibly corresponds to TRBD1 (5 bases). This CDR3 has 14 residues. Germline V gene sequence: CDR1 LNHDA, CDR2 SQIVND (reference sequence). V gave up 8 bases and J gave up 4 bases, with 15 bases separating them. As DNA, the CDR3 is TGTGCCAGTGGTTGGGACCTGGCAAATCAGCCCCAGCATTTT. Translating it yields CASGWDLANQPQHF.

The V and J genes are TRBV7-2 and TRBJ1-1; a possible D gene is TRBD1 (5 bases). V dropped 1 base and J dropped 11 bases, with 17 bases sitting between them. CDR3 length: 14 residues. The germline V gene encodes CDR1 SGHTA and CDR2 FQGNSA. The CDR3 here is CASSLDGERRGAFF. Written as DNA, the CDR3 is TGTGCCAGCAGCTTAGATGGGGAGCGCCGGGGGGCTTTCTTT.

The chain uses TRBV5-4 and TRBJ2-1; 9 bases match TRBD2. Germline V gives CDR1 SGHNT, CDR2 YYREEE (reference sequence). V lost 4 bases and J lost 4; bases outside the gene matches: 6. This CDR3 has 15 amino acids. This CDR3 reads CASSPGSGSYNEQFF. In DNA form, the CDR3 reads TGTGCCAGCAGCCCGGGTAGCGGGAGTTACAATGAGCAGTTCTTC.

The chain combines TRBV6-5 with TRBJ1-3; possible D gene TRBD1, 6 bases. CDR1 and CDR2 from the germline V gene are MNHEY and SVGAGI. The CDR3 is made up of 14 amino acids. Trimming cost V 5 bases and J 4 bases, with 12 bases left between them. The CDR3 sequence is CASSPTGPGNTIYF. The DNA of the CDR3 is TGTGCCAGCAGTCCGACAGGCCCGGGAAACACCATATATTTT.

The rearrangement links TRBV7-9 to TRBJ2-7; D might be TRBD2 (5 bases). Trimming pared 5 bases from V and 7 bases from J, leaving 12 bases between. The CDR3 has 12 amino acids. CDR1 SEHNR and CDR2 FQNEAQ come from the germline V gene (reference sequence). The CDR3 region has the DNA TGTGCCAGCAGCATCTCTTGGGAGGAGCAGTACTTC. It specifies CASSISWEEQYF.

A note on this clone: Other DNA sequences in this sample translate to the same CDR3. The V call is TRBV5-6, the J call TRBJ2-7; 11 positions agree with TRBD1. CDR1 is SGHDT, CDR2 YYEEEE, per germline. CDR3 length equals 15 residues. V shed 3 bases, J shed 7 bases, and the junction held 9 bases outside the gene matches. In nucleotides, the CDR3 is TGTGCCAGCAGCTCGAGGGGGACAGGGGGGCTTGAGCAGTACTTC. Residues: CASSSRGTGGLEQYF.

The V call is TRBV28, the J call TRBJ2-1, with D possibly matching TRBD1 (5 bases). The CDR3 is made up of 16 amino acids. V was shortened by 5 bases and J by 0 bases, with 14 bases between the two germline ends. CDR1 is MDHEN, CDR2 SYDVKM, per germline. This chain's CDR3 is CASSTPGHRSYNEQFF. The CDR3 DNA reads TGTGCCAGCAGTACCCCTGGACACCGCTCCTACAATGAGCAGTTCTTC.

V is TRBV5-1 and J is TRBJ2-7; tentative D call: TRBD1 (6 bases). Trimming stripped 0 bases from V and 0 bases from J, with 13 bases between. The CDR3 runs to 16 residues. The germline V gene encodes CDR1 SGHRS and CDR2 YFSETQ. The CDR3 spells CASSLGHRDSSYEQYF. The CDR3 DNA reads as TGCGCCAGCAGCTTGGGCCACAGGGATAGCTCCTACGAGCAGTACTTC.

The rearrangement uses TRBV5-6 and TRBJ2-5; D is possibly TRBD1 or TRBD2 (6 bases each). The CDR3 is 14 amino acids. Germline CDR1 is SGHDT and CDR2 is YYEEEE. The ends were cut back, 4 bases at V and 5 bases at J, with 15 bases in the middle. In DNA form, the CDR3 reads TGTGCCAGCAGCCTCACCCGAGGGGGGGAGACCCAGTACTTC. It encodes CASSLTRGGETQYF.

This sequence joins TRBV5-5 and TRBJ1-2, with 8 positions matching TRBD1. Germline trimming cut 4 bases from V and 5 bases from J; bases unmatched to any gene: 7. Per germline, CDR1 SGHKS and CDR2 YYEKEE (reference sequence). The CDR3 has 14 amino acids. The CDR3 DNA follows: TGTGCCAGCAGCGGAACCGGGACAGGTTATGGCTACACCTTC. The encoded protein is CASSGTGTGYGYTF.

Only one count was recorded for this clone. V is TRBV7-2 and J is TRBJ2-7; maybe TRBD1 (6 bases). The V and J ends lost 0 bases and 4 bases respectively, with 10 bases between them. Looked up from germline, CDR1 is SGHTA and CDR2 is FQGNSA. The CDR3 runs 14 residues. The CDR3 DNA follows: TGTGCCAGCAGCTTAGCTGTAGGGACATACGAGCAGTACTTC. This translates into CASSLAVGTYEQYF.

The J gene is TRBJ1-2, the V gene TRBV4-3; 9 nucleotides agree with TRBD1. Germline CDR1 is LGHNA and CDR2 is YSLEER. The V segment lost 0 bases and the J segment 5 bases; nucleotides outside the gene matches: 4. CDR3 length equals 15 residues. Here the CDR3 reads CASSQELQGAYGYTF. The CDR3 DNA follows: TGCGCCAGCAGCCAAGAATTACAGGGGGCTTATGGCTACACCTTC.

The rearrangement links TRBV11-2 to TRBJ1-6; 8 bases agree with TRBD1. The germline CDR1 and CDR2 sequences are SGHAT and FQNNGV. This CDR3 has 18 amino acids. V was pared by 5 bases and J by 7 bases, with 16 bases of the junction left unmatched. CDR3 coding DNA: TGTGCCAGCAGCCGGGGGGAGACAGGGGCCATTTCGAATTCACCCCTCCACTTT. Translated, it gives CASSRGETGAISNSPLHF. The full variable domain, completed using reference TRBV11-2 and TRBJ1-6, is EAGVAQSPRYKIIEKRQSVAFWCNPISGHATLYWYQQILGQGPKLLIQFQNNGVVDDSQLPKDRFSAERLKGVDSTLKIQPAKLEDSAVYLCASSRGETGAISNSPLHFGNGTRLTVT.

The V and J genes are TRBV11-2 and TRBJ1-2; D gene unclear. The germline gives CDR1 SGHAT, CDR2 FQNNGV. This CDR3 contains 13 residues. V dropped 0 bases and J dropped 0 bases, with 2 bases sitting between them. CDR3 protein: CASSLDPNYGYTF. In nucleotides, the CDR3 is TGTGCCAGCAGCTTAGATCCTAACTATGGCTACACCTTC.